There are a few counts of the clone carrying this TCR beta chain. Sequencing used immunoSEQ multiplex PCR; TCRdb keeps in-frame clones, though not all of them. The top ten clones hold about 2.1% of a sample with approximately 390,000 clones, 88% of them seen once. In germline, CDR1 is LNHDA, CDR2 SQIVND (reference sequence). The CDR3 sequence is 14 residues long. Trimming took 5 bases from V and 9 from J; bases not matched to a gene: 10. The data were obtained in a study of blood T cell repertoires in COVID-19. The source material was PBMCs or T cells enriched from blood (not recorded which). The rearrangement joins TRBV19 to TRBJ2-7; 10 nucleotides align to TRBD1. The sequence was collected from a woman between 35 and 50 years old with acute COVID-19. This CDR3 is CASSPGTGVWGQYF. CDR3 bases: TGTGCCAGTAGTCCCGGGACAGGGGTCTGGGGGCAGTACTTC.